This T cell receptor (beta chain) was recovered during a study of T cell changes during pregnancy in multiple sclerosis. V was shortened by 7 bases and J by 6 bases, with 19 bases between the two germline ends. The CDR3 is made up of 15 amino acids. The germline CDR1 and CDR2 sequences are SGHVS and FNYEAQ. Generated by immunoSEQ multiplex PCR, the TCRdb table keeps only in-frame clones and is missing some. Of approximately 48,000 clones detected, 91% appear once; the ten largest clones hold under 9.5%. The sequence came from a female donor with multiple sclerosis, enrolled in a pregnancy study. The material sequenced was CD8+ T cells from peripheral blood mononuclear cells, taken after pregnancy. The chain combines TRBV7-6 with TRBJ2-1; a weak D match, TRBD1 (6 bases). In DNA, the CDR3 is TGTGCCAGCACTCTGATGGGAGCAGGGGCCAATGAGCAGTTCTTC. Its translation: CASTLMGAGANEQFF. Complete variable domain (other parts from reference TRBV7-6 and TRBJ2-1): GAGVSQSPRYKVTKRGQDVALRCDPISGHVSLYWYRQALGQGPEFLTYFNYEAQQDKSGLPNDRFSAERPEGSISTLTIQRTEQRDSAMYRCASTLMGAGANEQFFGPGTRLTVL.